Described below is a single T cell receptor beta chain sequence and its context. Original handling: Estimation of nucleated cell counts was performed using reference gene primer amplification. Profiling relied on immunoSEQ multiplex PCR, and the TCRdb table lists in-frame clones only, not all of them. V, J and clone size reflect that table, while D and trimming were determined from the DNA. In the table there are around 140,000 clones, around 89% of which are singletons. The data originate from a study of blood T cell repertoires in COVID-19. The overall study: Acute and convalescent COVID-19 samples came from the United States, Italy and Spain. The analysed material was cDNA or gDNA that came from T cells, B-cell-depleted T cells, or PBMCs.

In germline, CDR1 is MDHEN, CDR2 SYDVKM. The CDR3 spans 13 residues. Trimming removed 5 bases from V and 4 bases from J; junction bases left unmatched: 2. The chain joins TRBV28 to TRBJ1-3; 7 bases agree with TRBD1. The TCR originated in a man between 50 and 59 years old with active or convalescent COVID-19. The sample was peripheral blood. Written as DNA, the CDR3 is TGTGCCAGCAGTCCACAGGGGGGAAACACCATATATTTT. It yields the protein CASSPQGGNTIYF.